The 10 T cell receptor beta chains listed next were all sequenced from one sample in a study of T cell responses to AZD1222 COVID-19 vaccine. Profiled with immunoSEQ multiplex PCR; TCRdb holds only in-frame clones, not every one. The table shows about 100,000 clones, with 70% to 90% occurring only once. The material was peripheral blood, obtained on day 0 of MenACWY control vaccination. The receptors here all came from an adult in good health.

The gene calls are TRBV5-1 and TRBJ2-5, with D perhaps matching TRBD2 (5 bases). Germline-derived CDR1 and CDR2 are SGHRS and YFSETQ. With 2 bases removed from V and 4 bases from J, the gap between germline ends came to 15 bases. CDR3 length: 15 residues. CDR3 in DNA: TGCGCCAGCAGCTTTGCGGGCAGGTCCCCAGAGACCCAGTACTTC. This gives the protein CASSFAGRSPETQYF.

The V and J genes are TRBV6-5 and TRBJ1-6; D unclear. Per the germline V gene, CDR1 is MNHEY and CDR2 is SVGAGI. The V and J ends lost 2 bases and 10 bases respectively, with 12 bases between them. The CDR3 is 14 residues long. CDR3 nucleotides: TGTGCCAGCAGTTACAGGGTTCTTAAATCACCCCTCCACTTT. Protein: CASSYRVLKSPLHF.

The V gene is TRBV18, the J gene TRBJ2-1; D is perhaps TRBD1 (6 bases). The CDR3 covers 14 residues. V lost 3 bases, J lost 7 bases, and 13 bases lay in between. Germline CDR1 reads KGHSH; CDR2 reads LQKENI. CDR3 nucleotide sequence: TGTGCCAGCTCACCGGGACAAGGGACGAATGAGCAGTTCTTC. This translates into CASSPGQGTNEQFF.

This chain uses TRBV7-2 with TRBJ2-7, with 12 bases that match TRBD2. Germline trimming cut 4 bases from V and 5 bases from J; bases unmatched to any gene: 12. The CDR3 runs to 17 residues. The germline V gene encodes CDR1 SGHTA and CDR2 FQGNSA. CDR3 loop: CASSSPLAGGPRHEQYF. The CDR3 DNA reads TGTGCCAGCAGCTCACCCCTAGCGGGGGGGCCGAGACACGAGCAGTACTTC.

The chain uses TRBV28 and TRBJ2-3; D might be TRBD1 (5 bases). The germline V and J ends were trimmed by 3 bases and 4 bases, with 17 bases remaining between them. The CDR3 totals 16 residues. CDR1 is MDHEN and CDR2 is SYDVKM in the germline V gene. This chain's CDR3 is CASSFRVTGSADTQYF. The CDR3 DNA reads as TGTGCCAGCAGTTTTAGGGTAACAGGATCGGCAGATACGCAGTATTTT.

The J gene is TRBJ1-2, the V gene TRBV29-1; D remains unclear. The CDR3 totals 13 residues. Germline V gene lookup returns CDR1 SQVTM and CDR2 ANQGSEA. V gave up 0 bases and J gave up 0 bases, with 5 bases separating them. Written as DNA, the CDR3 is TGCAGCGTTGAAGATGGAACTAACTATGGCTACACCTTC. The encoded protein is CSVEDGTNYGYTF.

The J gene is TRBJ2-7, the V gene TRBV25-1; D is uncertain. From germline, CDR1 is MGHDK and CDR2 SYGVNS. The germline V and J ends were trimmed by 1 base and 7 bases, with 11 bases remaining between them. The CDR3 runs 13 residues. The CDR3 is CASSEFGPEEQYF. The DNA for the CDR3 is TGTGCCAGCAGTGAATTCGGCCCGGAGGAGCAGTACTTC.

V usage is TRBV5-1 and J usage is TRBJ1-1; D unclear. The germline CDR1 and CDR2 sequences are SGHRS and YFSETQ. V lost 4 bases to trimming and J lost 1 base, with 14 bases between them. This CDR3 spans 15 amino acids. The CDR3 DNA sequence: TGCGCCAGCAGCCCCCAAGAATCAGCGAACACTGAAGCTTTCTTT. Amino acids: CASSPQESANTEAFF.

Here the CDR3 DNA reads TGTGCCAGCAGTTCCGCGTCAGTTGGAAACACCATATATTTT. This sequence encodes CASSSASVGNTIYF. This chain links TRBV28 with TRBJ1-3; D ambiguous. V lost 4 bases and J 3 bases, leaving 10 bases between the germline ends. The V gene's germline CDR1 is MDHEN and CDR2 SYDVKM. This CDR3 region has 14 residues.

The chain carries TRBV18 and TRBJ1-4; 9 bases agree with TRBD1. The germline CDR1 and CDR2 sequences are KGHSH and LQKENI. V shed 2 bases, J shed 7 bases, and the junction held 8 bases outside the gene matches. The CDR3 totals 16 residues. As DNA, the CDR3 is TGTGCCAGCTCACCAAGCGACAGGGGGATCGGTGAAAAACTGTTTTTT. Translation: CASSPSDRGIGEKLFF. Supplemented by reference TRBV18 and TRBJ1-4, the full variable domain reads NAGVMQNPRHLVRRRGQEARLRCSPMKGHSHVYWYRQLPEEGLKFMVYLQKENIIDESGMPKERFSAEFPKEGPSILRIQQVVRGDSAAYFCASSPSDRGIGEKLFFGSGTQLSVL.